This T cell receptor beta chain was obtained from a study of shared clonotypes between healthy human individuals (dated by TCRdb to 2020 to 2022). Concerning the study at large: Three men and a couple of women, aged 18 to 49 years, made up the cohort. For each donor, CD4 naive and CD4 memory were each given three plates, CD8 naive was given two plates, and CD8 memory was given one plate. Each donor's leukapheresis produced roughly between roughly 0.94 and 9.5 billion PBMCs. To increase sequencing depth and limit assay-specific biases, TCR repertoire library preparation and sequencing were carried out by different laboratories using diverse techniques. Blood TCR repertoires of about five healthy adults were deeply sequenced to estimate repertoire size and the extent of clonotype sharing between individuals.

Using the deep immunoSEQ assay, multiplex PCR amplified TCR CDR3 regions from genomic DNA. For each cell subset, the extracted genomic DNA was distributed evenly across all wells of several immunoSEQ 96-well plates, and each plate served as one replicate. Each replicate PCR for sorted subsets received roughly 0.2 ug genomic DNA, equal to some 32,000 T cell genomes. Purified libraries were quantified with a Qubit 3.0 fluorometer, sized on a Bioanalyzer 2100, and re-quantified with the KAPA Library Quantification kit. A separate single-read 150-cycle Illumina NextSeq 550 flow cell was used to sequence each immunoSEQ 96-well plate. Under the source paper's analysis protocol: The immunoSEQ output contained only junctional sequences without quality scores, so filtering could not match that applied to full-length reads. Sequences were annotated with PyIR, a Python wrapper for IgBLAST v1.9, using IMGT germline references to assign V/J genes and CDR3. Reads were removed for weak V/J assignments (E-value above 1e-6), missing CDR3, stop codons, out-of-frame junctions, or ambiguous translated residues. V3J clonotypes were defined by identical inferred V gene, J gene, and CDR3 amino acid sequence. The percentage overlap between two repertoires was calculated by dividing the number of shared unique clonotypes by the size of the smaller repertoire. Three approaches were used to assess repertoire richness: RTK rarefaction, the Chao1 estimator, and Recon v2.1 estimates of unobserved clonotypes. Generation probabilities were computed with OLGA for all TCRbeta clonotypes obtained by the gDNA method from several donors. TCRdb carries this immuneACCESS record with in-frame sequences only. Its versions omit some clonotypes, under half of them owing to an unresolved V gene in the studies checked, with the rest unexplained. V and J calls and clone size follow that table, whereas D and trimming were derived from the DNA. Across this sample there are more than 1 million clones, with around three quarters seen only once. 0.5% to 0.6% of the sample lies in the top ten.

Donors were healthy HIV-negative adults with no recently reported acute infections or vaccinations. Every donor was a Caucasian adult residing in Nashville, Tennessee, USA. CD4+ T cells were enriched through magnetic negative selection, after which naive cells were positively selected on CD45RA and the remaining negative fraction served as the memory subset. After blood collection by leukapheresis, PBMCs were isolated using Ficoll-Histopaque density gradient centrifugation and then cryopreserved in the vapor phase of liquid nitrogen. Analytical flow cytometry was used to check the purity and quantity of each magnetically sorted T cell population. Each sorted fraction had its genomic DNA isolated and then quantified by UV absorbance on a Nanodrop 2000c. What the work shows at the level of the full study, not this receptor alone: The genetic and exposure-history diversity represented was limited by the small number of donors. Based on pairwise subsampling, the degree of clonotype sharing among donors was expected to be affected by sequencing depth. Compared with non-shared clonotypes, clonotypes shared by all four sorted-subset donors had higher generation probabilities. Incomplete sequencing was indicated by rarefaction of sorted-subset datasets, despite the large sequencing depth. Naive subsets generally had larger estimated clonotype richness than memory subsets. Sampling was restricted to blood, and TCR repertoires in tissue are likely to differ from TCR repertoires in blood. Approximately 5% of naive CD4, roughly 3.6% of naive CD8, 2% to 2.5% of memory CD4, and 0.4% of memory CD8 clonotypes were shared across a few donors.

In regard to this clone: It lacks a known antigen. No base quality values were provided; no much bigger clone lies one nucleotide off.

Sequencing used memory CD4+ T cells from PBMCs. Interpreted using the paper, the cell subset or site label stands for: CD45RA-negative fraction. This receptor was obtained from a man younger than 35 in good health. Some clones in this sample may be carry-over from other donors' samples.

At the DNA level, the sequence is TGTGCCAGCAGCCCATGGACAGGGGCTTTCTACGAGCAGTACTTC. This codes for CASSPWTGAFYEQYF. This receptor chain uses TRBV7-3 and TRBJ2-7; 9 central bases correspond to TRBD1. Inclusive of the bounding cysteine and phenylalanine, the CDR3 is 15 residues long. Of the read, only the CDR3 DNA is kept; its 45 bases are in frame from base 1. CDR1 and CDR2, looked up from the germline V gene, are SGHTA and FQGTGA. The junction shows trimming of 5 bases on V and 3 bases on J, and the gene matches do not reach 8 bases of it.